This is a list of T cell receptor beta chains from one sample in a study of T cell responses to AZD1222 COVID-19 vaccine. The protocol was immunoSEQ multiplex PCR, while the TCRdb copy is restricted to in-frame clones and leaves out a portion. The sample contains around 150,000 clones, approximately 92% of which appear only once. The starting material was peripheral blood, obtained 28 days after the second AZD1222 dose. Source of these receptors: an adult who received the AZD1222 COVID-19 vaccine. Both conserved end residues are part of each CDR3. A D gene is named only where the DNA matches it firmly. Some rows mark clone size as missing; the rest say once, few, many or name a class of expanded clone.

CASSPEWGETQYF,TGTGCCAGCAGTCCCGAATGGGGAGAGACCCAGTACTTC,.,TRBJ2-5,once,TRBV25-1
CASSLVRNYEQYF,TGTGCCAGCAGCTTGGTTCGCAACTACGAGCAGTACTTC,.,TRBJ2-7,once,TRBV5-6
CASSLGLAGERETQYF,TGTGCCAGCAGCTTAGGACTAGCGGGCGAAAGGGAGACCCAGTACTTC,TRBD2,TRBJ2-5,.,TRBV11-3
CASSLQNDSPLHF,TGTGCCAGCAGTTTACAGAACGATTCACCCCTCCACTTT,.,TRBJ1-6,.,TRBV12-3/TRBV12-4
CASSLAGATSYEQYF,TGTGCCAGCAGTTTAGCGGGAGCAACGTCTTACGAGCAGTACTTC,TRBD2,TRBJ2-7,.,TRBV6-5
CASSLAQGINGYTF,TGTGCCAGCAGCTTGGCACAGGGGATAAATGGCTACACCTTC,TRBD1,TRBJ1-2,few,TRBV7-2
CASSRRQREEETQYF,TGTGCCAGCAGCCGCCGCCAGCGGGAGGAAGAGACCCAGTACTTC,TRBD2,TRBJ2-5,.,TRBV5-4
CASSLSLAVSNEQFF,TGTGCCAGCAGCCTAAGCCTAGCGGTCTCCAATGAGCAGTTCTTC,TRBD2,TRBJ2-1,.,TRBV11-2
CASSSRDRLYGYTF,TGTGCCAGCAGCTCTAGGGACAGGCTCTATGGCTACACCTTC,TRBD1,TRBJ1-2,once,TRBV5-6
CASSLEETGFYGYTF,TGTGCCAGCAGCTTGGAAGAGACCGGGTTCTATGGCTACACCTTC,.,TRBJ1-2,.,TRBV5-5
CASSLGGGGAHSYEQYF,TGTGCCAGCAGCTTAGGTGGCGGCGGAGCTCACTCCTACGAGCAGTACTTC,.,TRBJ2-7,once,TRBV7-9
CASSQDWQGYGYTF,TGTGCCAGCAGCCAAGATTGGCAGGGCTATGGCTACACCTTC,.,TRBJ1-2,once,TRBV14
CASSPYNEQFF,TGTGCCAGCAGCCCCTACAATGAGCAGTTCTTC,.,TRBJ2-1,.,TRBV7-8
CATRDRAGGETQYF,TGTGCCACCAGGGACAGGGCCGGGGGGGAGACCCAGTACTTC,.,TRBJ2-5,.,TRBV24-1
CATSDPTGLAGGPGNNEQFF,TGTGCCACCAGTGATCCCACGGGGCTAGCGGGAGGGCCGGGTAACAATGAGCAGTTCTTC,TRBD2,TRBJ2-1,.,TRBV24-1
CASSLLVDWVAETQYF,TGCGCCAGCAGCTTGTTGGTGGATTGGGTTGCGGAGACCCAGTACTTC,.,TRBJ2-5,.,TRBV5-1
CASSGTGMLYGYTF,TGTGCCAGCAGTGGGACAGGGATGTTATACGGCTACACCTTC,TRBD1,TRBJ1-2,.,TRBV28
CASSSDSNYGYTF,TGTGCCAGCAGTTCGGACAGTAACTATGGCTACACCTTC,.,TRBJ1-2,.,TRBV28
CASNPGPAGVGSYEQYF,TGTGCCAGTAACCCCGGTCCAGCGGGAGTGGGGTCCTACGAGCAGTACTTC,TRBD2,TRBJ2-7,once,TRBV19
CASRGGGLSEAFF,TGTGCCAGCAGGGGAGGGGGGTTATCTGAAGCTTTCTTT,.,TRBJ1-1,.,TRBV27
CASSGQGTPAGELFF,TGTGCCAGCAGTGGACAGGGGACCCCCGCCGGGGAGCTGTTTTTT,TRBD1,TRBJ2-2,.,TRBV6-4
CASMRWDGGETQYF,TGTGCCAGCATGAGGTGGGACGGTGGAGAGACCCAGTACTTC,.,TRBJ2-5,.,TRBV6-6
CASSLGRSSGANVLTF,TGTGCCAGCAGCTTAGGACGCAGCTCTGGGGCCAACGTCCTGACTTTC,.,TRBJ2-6,.,TRBV7-8
CAISESGGRDSPLHF,TGTGCCATCAGTGAGTCCGGGGGACGGGATTCACCCCTCCACTTT,.,TRBJ1-6,.,TRBV10-3
CASSKAGQGADGYTF,TGTGCCAGCAGTAAAGCAGGACAGGGGGCCGATGGCTACACCTTC,.,TRBJ1-2,.,TRBV21-1
CASSMGPGRYEQYF,TGTGCCAGTAGTATGGGGCCAGGGAGATACGAGCAGTACTTC,.,TRBJ2-7,.,TRBV19
CAWGYGGGKLFF,TGTGCCTGGGGGTACGGGGGAGGGAAACTGTTTTTT,.,TRBJ1-4,.,TRBV30
CASNNEVGGELFF,TGTGCCAGCAACAACGAGGTGGGCGGGGAGCTGTTTTTT,.,TRBJ2-2,.,TRBV6-5
CASSESSDLYGYTF,TGTGCCAGCAGCGAGAGCTCGGACCTCTATGGCTACACCTTC,.,TRBJ1-2,.,TRBV11-3
CASSGASGRAGVKNIQYF,TGTGCCAGTAGTGGGGCTAGCGGGAGGGCCGGAGTCAAAAACATTCAGTACTTC,TRBD2,TRBJ2-4,.,TRBV19
CATSTTPEVNEQFF,TGTGCCACGAGCACCACCCCCGAGGTCAATGAGCAGTTCTTC,.,TRBJ2-1,.,TRBV15
CASSTTGLETEQYF,TGCGCCAGCAGCACGACGGGACTAGAGACCGAGCAGTACTTC,TRBD2,TRBJ2-7,.,TRBV5-1
CASSLRLAGGSTDTQYF,TGTGCCAGCAGCTTGAGACTAGCGGGAGGGAGCACAGATACGCAGTATTTT,TRBD2,TRBJ2-3,.,TRBV11-3
CASSRRQGARGNTIYF,TGTGCCAGCTCGCGAAGACAGGGGGCGAGGGGAAACACCATATATTTT,TRBD1,TRBJ1-3,.,TRBV18
CASSRLKDSYEQYF,TGTGCCAGCTCACGGCTGAAGGACTCCTACGAGCAGTACTTC,.,TRBJ2-7,few,TRBV18
CASSGGLAGAYEQYF,TGTGCCAGCTCAGGAGGACTAGCGGGAGCGTACGAGCAGTACTTC,TRBD2,TRBJ2-7,.,TRBV18
CASSVNPGSDGELFF,TGTGCCAGCAGCGTTAACCCGGGATCGGACGGGGAGCTGTTTTTT,.,TRBJ2-2,.,TRBV9